The T cell receptor beta chain under discussion was sequenced for a study of T cell responses to AZD1222 COVID-19 vaccine. About the research overall: Second-dose recipients at about 4 or about 12 weeks were treated as one pooled group.

The protocol was immunoSEQ multiplex PCR, while the TCRdb copy is restricted to in-frame clones and leaves out a portion. The sample carries 100,000 to 150,000 clones, 90% recorded once. The study, taken as a whole, reports: The donors showed a predominance of white British ancestry and of females, with possible underestimation of clonal diversity. Once two AZD1222 doses were given, Spike-specific TCR breadth and depth went up.

This clone was observed once. Its antigen is not known. The germline gives CDR1 LNHDA, CDR2 SQIVND (reference sequence). This CDR3 spans 16 amino acids. After removal of 4 bases from V and 4 bases from J, the junction contained 11 bases not matched to a gene. This chain connects TRBV19 to TRBJ2-3; 7 nucleotides match TRBD1. The receptor was derived from an adult in good health. The source was peripheral blood, collected on day 0 of AZD1222 vaccination. The DNA for the CDR3 is TGTGCCAGTAGTACCGACGACAGGGTAGCCGCAGATACGCAGTATTTT. Residues: CASSTDDRVAADTQYF.